This entry lists 13 T cell receptor beta chains sequenced from one sample in a study of blood T cell repertoires in COVID-19. The protocol was immunoSEQ multiplex PCR, while the TCRdb copy is restricted to in-frame clones and leaves out a portion. Of 210,000 or so clones listed, around 80% are singletons. The source material was peripheral blood. The origin of the receptors is a human donor in a cohort sampled during active COVID-19.

The J gene is TRBJ2-2, the V gene TRBV5-1, with a tentative D call TRBD1 (5 bases). The CDR3 covers 14 residues. V was pared by 1 base and J by 7 bases, with 11 bases between. Looked up from germline, CDR1 is SGHRS and CDR2 is YFSETQ. The CDR3 is CASSLRQGGGELFF. Here the CDR3 DNA reads TGCGCCAGCAGCTTGCGCCAGGGCGGCGGGGAGCTGTTTTTT.

The chain recombines TRBV3-1 (or the pseudogene TRBV3-2) with TRBJ1-3; 8 nucleotides line up with TRBD1. Trimming cost V 4 bases and J 3 bases; bases outside gene matches: 5. Germline V gene data show CDR1 as LGHDT and CDR2 as YNNKEL (reference sequence). This CDR3 region has 15 residues. The CDR3 is CASSPTGVGGNTIYF. The CDR3 region has the DNA TGTGCCAGCAGCCCGACAGGGGTCGGTGGAAACACCATATATTTT.

CDR3 nucleotides: TGTGCCAGCAGCTTGGCCAGGAACAGGAACACTGAAGCTTTCTTT. Its translation: CASSLARNRNTEAFF. The chain couples TRBV5-6 to TRBJ1-1; D not resolved. This CDR3 comprises 15 residues. Germline V gene sequence: CDR1 SGHDT, CDR2 YYEEEE. Trimming cost V 0 bases and J 1 base, with 10 bases left between them.

The chain uses TRBV5-1 and TRBJ1-1; 7 bases map to TRBD1. CDR3 size: 14 residues. Germline CDR1 and CDR2: SGHRS and YFSETQ. Trimming at V came to 6 bases and at J to 6 bases, leaving 11 bases not matched to a gene. The CDR3, as DNA: TGCGCCAGCACCTACAGGGGTGATTTTTCTGAAGCTTTCTTT. Translating it yields CASTYRGDFSEAFF.

CDR3: CASSSTGTGGEKLFF. As DNA, the CDR3 is TGTGCCAGCAGTTCTACCGGGACAGGGGGTGAAAAACTGTTTTTT. V usage is TRBV6-2 or TRBV6-3 and J usage is TRBJ1-4, with 11 bases fitting TRBD1. Trimming took 4 bases from V and 7 from J; bases not matched to a gene: 5. The CDR3 totals 15 residues. The germline V gene encodes CDR1 MNHEY and CDR2 SVGEGT.

The chain has TRBV18 and TRBJ1-3, with 8 bases that match TRBD1. CDR3 length equals 15 residues. Looked up from germline, CDR1 is KGHSH and CDR2 is LQKENI. The J segment lost 1 base and the V segment lost 3 bases, leaving 2 bases of the junction unmatched. In nucleotides, the CDR3 is TGTGCCAGCTCACCGGGACAGGCATCTGGAAACACCATATATTTT. Amino acids: CASSPGQASGNTIYF.

This chain connects TRBV4-1 to TRBJ1-2; D is undetermined. The V end lost 4 bases, the J end lost 1 base, and 13 bases lay between the germline ends. Germline loops: CDR1 MGHRA, CDR2 YSYEKL. CDR3 length equals 15 residues. In DNA, the CDR3 is TGCGCCAGCAGCCCGGCGGGAAACTTTAACTATGGCTACACCTTC. The encoded protein is CASSPAGNFNYGYTF.

The genes are TRBV5-1 and TRBJ1-1; D gene ambiguous. The CDR3 has 15 residues. Germline values: CDR1 SGHRS, CDR2 YFSETQ. V gave up 6 bases and J gave up 0 bases, with 15 bases separating them. CDR3 coding DNA: TGCGCCAGCAACTATCGACCCGGCCTGAACACTGAAGCTTTCTTT. Amino acid sequence: CASNYRPGLNTEAFF.

The sample holds a few counts of this clone. V gene TRBV6-5 combines with J gene TRBJ1-6; perhaps TRBD1 as D (5 bases). Germline V CDR1 and CDR2: MNHEY, SVGAGI. CDR3 length equals 15 residues. V lost 4 bases and J lost 7, with 14 bases in between. The CDR3 DNA reads TGTGCCAGCAGTTCTGGTAGGGGCGCGAATTCACCCCTCCACTTT. This gives the protein CASSSGRGANSPLHF.

The chain combines TRBV3-1 (or the pseudogene TRBV3-2) with TRBJ1-2; weak D call: TRBD1 (5 bases). Trimming took 4 bases from V and 0 from J, leaving 12 bases between them. Germline V gene sequence: CDR1 LGHDT, CDR2 YNNKEL (reference sequence). There are 15 residues in the CDR3. CDR3 residues: CASSRGREANYGYTF. The CDR3 DNA reads as TGTGCCAGCAGCCGGGGGAGGGAGGCTAACTATGGCTACACCTTC.

This clone has more than one count but fewer than ten. The chain uses TRBV28 and TRBJ2-6; D gene unclear. Germline assignment: CDR1 MDHEN and CDR2 SYDVKM. The CDR3 runs to 14 residues. Deletions cut 7 bases from V and 0 bases from J, with 7 bases between. The CDR3 protein is CASTRISGANVLTF. As DNA, the CDR3 is TGTGCCAGCACGAGAATCTCTGGGGCCAACGTCCTGACTTTC.

The CDR3 here is CASSPRAGATGELFF. CDR3 nucleotides: TGTGCCAGCTCACCGAGAGCGGGAGCCACCGGGGAGCTGTTTTTT. V gene TRBV18 combines with J gene TRBJ2-2; 8 bases agree with TRBD2. The V gene end was trimmed by 3 bases and the J gene end by 4 bases; junction bases not matched to a gene: 4. CDR1 and CDR2 from the germline V gene are KGHSH and LQKENI. This CDR3 has 15 amino acids. Combining the CDR3 with reference TRBV18 and TRBJ2-2 gives the whole variable domain NAGVMQNPRHLVRRRGQEARLRCSPMKGHSHVYWYRQLPEEGLKFMVYLQKENIIDESGMPKERFSAEFPKEGPSILRIQQVVRGDSAAYFCASSPRAGATGELFFGEGSRLTVL.

This rearrangement joins TRBV4-1 to TRBJ2-3; 16 bases match TRBD2. The CDR3 extends over 17 amino acids. V lost 5 bases and J lost 4; bases outside the gene matches: 6. Germline V gene lookup returns CDR1 MGHRA and CDR2 YSYEKL. CDR3 sequence: CASSITGLAGGSDTQYF. The CDR3 DNA follows: TGCGCCAGCAGCATAACGGGACTAGCGGGAGGGTCAGATACGCAGTATTTT.